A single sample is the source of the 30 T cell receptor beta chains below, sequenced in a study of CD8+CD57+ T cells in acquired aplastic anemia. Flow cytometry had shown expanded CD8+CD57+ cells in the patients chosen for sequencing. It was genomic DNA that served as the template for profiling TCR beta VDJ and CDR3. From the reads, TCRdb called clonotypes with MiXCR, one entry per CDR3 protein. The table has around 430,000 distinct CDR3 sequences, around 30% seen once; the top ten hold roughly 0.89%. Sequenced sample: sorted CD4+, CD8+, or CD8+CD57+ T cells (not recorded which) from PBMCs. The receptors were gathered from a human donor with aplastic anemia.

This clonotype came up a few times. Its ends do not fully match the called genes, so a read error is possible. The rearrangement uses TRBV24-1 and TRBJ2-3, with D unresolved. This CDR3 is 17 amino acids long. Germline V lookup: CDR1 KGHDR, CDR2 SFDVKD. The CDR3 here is CASSGRVPKSFTDTQYF. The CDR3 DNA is TGTGCCAGCAGTGGCCGGGTCCCAAAAAGCTTCACAGATACGCAGTATTTT.

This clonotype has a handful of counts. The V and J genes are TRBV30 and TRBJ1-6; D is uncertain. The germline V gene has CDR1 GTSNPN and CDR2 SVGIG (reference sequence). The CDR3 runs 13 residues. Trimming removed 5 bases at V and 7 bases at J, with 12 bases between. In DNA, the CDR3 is TGTGCCTGGGTGGAGGATGGGAATTCACCCCTCCACTTT. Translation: CAWVEDGNSPLHF.

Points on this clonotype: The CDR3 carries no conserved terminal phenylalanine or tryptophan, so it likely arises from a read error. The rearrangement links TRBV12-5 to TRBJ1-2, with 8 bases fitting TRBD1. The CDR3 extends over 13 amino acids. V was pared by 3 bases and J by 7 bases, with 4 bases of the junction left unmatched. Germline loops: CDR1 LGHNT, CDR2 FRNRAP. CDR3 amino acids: CASGFDRGGGYTL. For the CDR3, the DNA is TGTGCTAGTGGTTTCGACAGGGGAGGTGGCTACACCCTC.

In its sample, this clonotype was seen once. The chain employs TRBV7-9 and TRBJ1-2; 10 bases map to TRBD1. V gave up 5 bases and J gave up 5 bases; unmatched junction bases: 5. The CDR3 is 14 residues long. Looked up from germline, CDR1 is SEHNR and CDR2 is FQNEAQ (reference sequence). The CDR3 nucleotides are TGTGCCAGCAGCATGGGACAGGGGTTGTATGGCTACACCTTC. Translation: CASSMGQGLYGYTF. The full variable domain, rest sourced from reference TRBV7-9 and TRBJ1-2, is DTGVSQNPRHKITKRGQNVTFRCDPISEHNRLYWYRQTLGQGPEFLTYFQNEAQLEKSRLLSDRFSAERPKGSFSTLEIQRTEQGDSAMYLCASSMGQGLYGYTFGSGTRLTVV.

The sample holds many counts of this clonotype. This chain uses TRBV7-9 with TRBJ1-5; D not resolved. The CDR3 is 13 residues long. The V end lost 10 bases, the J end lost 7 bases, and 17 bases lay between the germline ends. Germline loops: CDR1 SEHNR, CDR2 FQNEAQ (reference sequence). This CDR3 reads CATSPLSGQPQHF. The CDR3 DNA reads TGTGCCACCTCCCCCCTATCTGGGCAGCCCCAGCATTTT.

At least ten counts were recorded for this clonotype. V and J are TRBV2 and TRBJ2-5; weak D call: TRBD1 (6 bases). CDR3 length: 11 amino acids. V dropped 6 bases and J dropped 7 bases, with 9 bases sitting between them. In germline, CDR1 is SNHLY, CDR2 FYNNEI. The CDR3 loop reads CASRSQGTQYF. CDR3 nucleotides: TGTGCCAGCAGATCACAGGGGACCCAGTACTTC.

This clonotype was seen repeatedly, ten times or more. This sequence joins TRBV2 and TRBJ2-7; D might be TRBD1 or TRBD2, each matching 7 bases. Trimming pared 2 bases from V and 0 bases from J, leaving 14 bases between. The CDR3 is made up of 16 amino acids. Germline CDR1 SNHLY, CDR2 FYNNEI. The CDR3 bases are TGTGCCAGCAGTGAACAGGGGGGGGCGCACTCCTACGAGCAGTACTTC. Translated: CASSEQGGAHSYEQYF.

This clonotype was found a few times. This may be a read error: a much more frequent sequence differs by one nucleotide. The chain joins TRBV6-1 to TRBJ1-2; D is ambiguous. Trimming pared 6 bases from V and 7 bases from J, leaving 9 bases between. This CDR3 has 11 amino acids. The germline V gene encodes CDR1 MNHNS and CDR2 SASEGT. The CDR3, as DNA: TGTGCCAGCAGCCCCCCGCCTGGCTACACCTTC. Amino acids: CASSPPPGYTF.

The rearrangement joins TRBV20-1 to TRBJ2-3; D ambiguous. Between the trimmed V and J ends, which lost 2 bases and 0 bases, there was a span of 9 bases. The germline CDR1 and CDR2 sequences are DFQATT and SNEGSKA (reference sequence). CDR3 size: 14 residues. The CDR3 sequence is CSARSLMSTDTQYF. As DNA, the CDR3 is TGCAGTGCTAGATCGCTAATGAGCACAGATACGCAGTATTTT.

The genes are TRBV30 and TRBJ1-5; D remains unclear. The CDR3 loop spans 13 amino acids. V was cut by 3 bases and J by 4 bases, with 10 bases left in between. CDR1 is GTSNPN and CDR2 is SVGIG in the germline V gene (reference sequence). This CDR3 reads CAWSFNRNQPQHF. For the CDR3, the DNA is TGTGCCTGGAGCTTCAACAGAAATCAGCCCCAGCATTTT.

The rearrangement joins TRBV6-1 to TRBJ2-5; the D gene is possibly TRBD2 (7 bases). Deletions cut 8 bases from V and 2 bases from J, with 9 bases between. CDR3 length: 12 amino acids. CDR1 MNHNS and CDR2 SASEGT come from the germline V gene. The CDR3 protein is CASGGAQETQYF. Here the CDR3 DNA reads TGTGCCAGCGGGGGGGCTCAAGAGACCCAGTACTTC.

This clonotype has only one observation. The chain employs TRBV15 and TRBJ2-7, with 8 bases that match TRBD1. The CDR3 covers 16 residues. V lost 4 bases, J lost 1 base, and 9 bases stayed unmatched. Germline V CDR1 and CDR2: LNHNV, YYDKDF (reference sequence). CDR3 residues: CATSTRRTGSSYEQYF. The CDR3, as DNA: TGTGCCACCAGCACGCGTCGGACAGGGAGTTCCTACGAGCAGTACTTC.

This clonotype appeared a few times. The CDR3 nucleotides are TGTGCCAGCAGCCACCAGCGTCGGGACAGGTGGGGTGAACCCTACGAGCAGTACTTC. Residues: CASSHQRRDRWGEPYEQYF. This chain links TRBV3-1 with TRBJ2-7; 8 nucleotides match TRBD1. CDR3 length: 19 amino acids. With 3 bases clipped from V and 2 bases from J, the junction kept 18 bases outside the gene matches. Germline CDR1 is LGHDT and CDR2 is YNNKEL (reference sequence).

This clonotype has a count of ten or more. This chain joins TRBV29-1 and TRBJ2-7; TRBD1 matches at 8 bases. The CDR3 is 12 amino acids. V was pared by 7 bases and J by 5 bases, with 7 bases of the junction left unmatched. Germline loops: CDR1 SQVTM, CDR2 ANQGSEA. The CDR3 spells CSATGVLDEQYF. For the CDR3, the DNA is TGCAGCGCGACAGGGGTCCTCGACGAGCAGTACTTC.

The CDR3 here is CASSQSQGRETQYF. CDR3 sequence (DNA): TGTGCCAGCAGCCAGTCTCAGGGTAGGGAGACCCAGTACTTC. The gene calls are TRBV11-2 and TRBJ2-5; D perhaps matches TRBD1 (5 bases). Trimming took 5 bases from V and 5 from J, leaving 15 bases between them. There are 14 residues in the CDR3. Germline CDR1 is SGHAT and CDR2 is FQNNGV.

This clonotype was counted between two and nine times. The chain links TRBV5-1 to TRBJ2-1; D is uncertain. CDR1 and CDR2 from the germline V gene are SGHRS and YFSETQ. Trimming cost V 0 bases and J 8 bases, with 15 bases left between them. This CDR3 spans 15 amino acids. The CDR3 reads CASSLGKVVIDEQFF. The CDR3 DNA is TGCGCCAGCAGCTTGGGAAAGGTTGTTATCGATGAGCAGTTCTTC.

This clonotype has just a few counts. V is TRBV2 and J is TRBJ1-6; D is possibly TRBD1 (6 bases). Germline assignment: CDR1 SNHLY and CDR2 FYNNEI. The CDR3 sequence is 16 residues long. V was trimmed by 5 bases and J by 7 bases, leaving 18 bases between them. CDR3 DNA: TGTGCCAGCAGTTTACTTCGTTTGAGGGGGAATTCACCCCTCCACTTT. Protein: CASSLLRLRGNSPLHF.

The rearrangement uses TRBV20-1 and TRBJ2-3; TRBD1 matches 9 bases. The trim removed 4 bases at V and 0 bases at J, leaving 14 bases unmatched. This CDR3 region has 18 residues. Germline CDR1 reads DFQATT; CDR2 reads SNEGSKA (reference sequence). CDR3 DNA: TGCAGTGCTACCACCACTCCGCCGGGACAGGGTAGCACAGATACGCAGTATTTT. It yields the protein CSATTTPPGQGSTDTQYF.

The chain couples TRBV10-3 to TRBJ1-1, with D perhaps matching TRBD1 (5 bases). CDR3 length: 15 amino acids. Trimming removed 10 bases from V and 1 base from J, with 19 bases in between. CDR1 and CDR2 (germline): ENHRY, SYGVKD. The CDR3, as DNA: TGTGCCAGCACTGAGCTCTTGACAGCGAACACTGAAGCTTTCTTT. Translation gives CASTELLTANTEAFF.

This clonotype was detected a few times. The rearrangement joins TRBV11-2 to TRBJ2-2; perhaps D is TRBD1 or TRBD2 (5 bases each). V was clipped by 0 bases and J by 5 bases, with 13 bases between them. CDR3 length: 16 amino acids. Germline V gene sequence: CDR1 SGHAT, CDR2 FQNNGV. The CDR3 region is CASSLDHGARTGELFF. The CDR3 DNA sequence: TGTGCCAGCAGCTTAGATCACGGGGCGCGGACCGGGGAGCTGTTTTTT.

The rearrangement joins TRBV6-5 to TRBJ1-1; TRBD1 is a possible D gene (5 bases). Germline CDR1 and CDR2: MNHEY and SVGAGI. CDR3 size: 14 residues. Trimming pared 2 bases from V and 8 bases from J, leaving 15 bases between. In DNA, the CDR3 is TGTGCCAGCAGTTACAGGACAAGGGGTCGCGAAGCTTTCTTT. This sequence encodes CASSYRTRGREAFF.

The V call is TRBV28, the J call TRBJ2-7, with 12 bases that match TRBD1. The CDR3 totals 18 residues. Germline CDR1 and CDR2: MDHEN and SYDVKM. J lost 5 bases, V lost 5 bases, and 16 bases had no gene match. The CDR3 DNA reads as TGTGCCAGCAGTGCCCTCCGCCCCGGGACAGGGGGCTTACACGAGCAGTACTTC. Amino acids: CASSALRPGTGGLHEQYF.

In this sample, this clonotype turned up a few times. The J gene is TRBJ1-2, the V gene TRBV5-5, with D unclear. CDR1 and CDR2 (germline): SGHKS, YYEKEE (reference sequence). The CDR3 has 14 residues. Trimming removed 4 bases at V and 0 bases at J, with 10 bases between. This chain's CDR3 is CASSPDLSNYGYTF. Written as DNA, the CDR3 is TGTGCCAGCAGCCCGGACCTCTCTAACTATGGCTACACCTTC. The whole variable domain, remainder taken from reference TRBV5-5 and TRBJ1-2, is DAGVTQSPTHLIKTRGQQVTLRCSPISGHKSVSWYQQVLGQGPQFIFQYYEKEERGRGNFPDRFSARQFPNYSSELNVNALLLGDSALYLCASSPDLSNYGYTFGSGTRLTVV.

CDR3 bases: TGCAGTGCTAGAGAAACCGGGACGGCTAATGGCTACACCTTC. This encodes CSARETGTANGYTF. The chain combines TRBV20-1 with TRBJ1-2; the D gene is possibly TRBD1 (5 bases). The CDR3 sequence is 14 residues long. Germline assignment: CDR1 DFQATT and CDR2 SNEGSKA (reference sequence). V was trimmed by 0 bases and J by 6 bases, leaving 14 bases between them.

The CDR3 sequence: CATSDGTGWDYNEQFF. For the CDR3, the DNA is TGTGCCACCAGTGATGGGACAGGTTGGGACTACAATGAGCAGTTCTTC. V and J are TRBV24-1 and TRBJ2-1, with 8 nucleotides matching TRBD1. The germline V gene has CDR1 KGHDR and CDR2 SFDVKD. V shed 3 bases and J 3 bases; nucleotides not matched to a gene: 6. The CDR3 extends over 16 amino acids.

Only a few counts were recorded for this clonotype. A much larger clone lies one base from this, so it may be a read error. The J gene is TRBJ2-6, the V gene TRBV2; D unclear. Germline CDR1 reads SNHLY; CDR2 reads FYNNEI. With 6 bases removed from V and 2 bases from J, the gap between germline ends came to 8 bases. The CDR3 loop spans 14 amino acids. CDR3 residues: CASRGQPGANVLTF. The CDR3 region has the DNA TGTGCCAGCAGAGGCCAGCCTGGGGCCAACGTCCTGACTTTC.

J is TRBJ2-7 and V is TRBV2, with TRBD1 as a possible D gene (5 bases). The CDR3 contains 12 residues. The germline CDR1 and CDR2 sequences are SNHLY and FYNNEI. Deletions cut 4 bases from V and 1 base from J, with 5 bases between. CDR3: CASSGTSYEQYF. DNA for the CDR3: TGTGCCAGCAGTGGGACATCCTACGAGCAGTACTTC. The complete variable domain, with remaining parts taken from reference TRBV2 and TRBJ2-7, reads EPEVTQTPSHQVTQMGQEVILRCVPISNHLYFYWYRQILGQKVEFLVSFYNNEISEKSEIFDDQFSVERPDGSNFTLKIRSTKLEDSAMYFCASSGTSYEQYFGPGTRLTVT.

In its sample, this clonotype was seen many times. CDR3 DNA: TGTGCCAGCAGTACTAGCACAGATACGCAGTATTTT. It yields the protein CASSTSTDTQYF. The chain is built from TRBV2 and TRBJ2-3, with D hard to call. CDR1 and CDR2 from the germline V gene are SNHLY and FYNNEI. The CDR3 extends over 12 amino acids. V was cut by 5 bases and J by 0 bases, with 3 bases left in between.

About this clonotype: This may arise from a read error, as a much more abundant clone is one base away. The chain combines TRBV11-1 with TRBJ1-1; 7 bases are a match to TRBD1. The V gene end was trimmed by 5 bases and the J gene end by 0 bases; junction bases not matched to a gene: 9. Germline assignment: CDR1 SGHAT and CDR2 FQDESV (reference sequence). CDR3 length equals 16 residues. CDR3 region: CASSLRQGPMNTEAFF. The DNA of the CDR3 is TGTGCCAGCAGCCTTCGACAGGGACCCATGAACACTGAAGCTTTCTTT.

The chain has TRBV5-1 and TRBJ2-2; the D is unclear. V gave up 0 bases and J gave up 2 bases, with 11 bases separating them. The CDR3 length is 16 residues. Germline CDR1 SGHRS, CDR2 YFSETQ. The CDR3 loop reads CASSLGLGGNTGELFF. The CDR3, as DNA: TGCGCCAGCAGCTTGGGTTTGGGCGGAAACACCGGGGAGCTGTTTTTT.